The 25 T cell receptor beta chains in this list originate from one sample, sequenced in a study of Ad26.COV2.S vaccination and SARS-CoV-2 variants. Clones were sequenced by immunoSEQ multiplex PCR, and TCRdb holds only the in-frame ones, with some missing. The sample holds a few hundred thousand clones, about 90% seen once. Treatment denoted: about 20 received Ad26.COV2.S at low or high dose, single or two shots; 5 received placebo; per-sample allocation not given. Sampling was done on day 63 after the first vaccine or placebo injection. The sequencing here drew on peripheral blood, taken in a trial of Ad26.COV2.S vaccine versus placebo. The receptors come from a person aged 18-60 years who received the Ad26.COV2.S COVID-19 vaccine or a placebo.

V gene TRBV7-3 combines with J gene TRBJ2-5; unclear D gene. Trimming took 6 bases from V and 4 from J, leaving 18 bases between them. Germline-derived CDR1 and CDR2 are SGHTA and FQGTGA. The CDR3 loop spans 15 amino acids. The CDR3: CASSFTSRTGETQYF. The CDR3 coding sequence is TGTGCCAGCAGTTTTACGTCCCGAACCGGAGAGACCCAGTACTTC.

This clone was observed a few times. This sequence joins TRBV5-4 and TRBJ2-7; 7 bases match TRBD1. The CDR3 has 14 amino acids. Germline CDR1 is SGHNT and CDR2 is YYREEE (reference sequence). V shed 1 base and J 3 bases; nucleotides not matched to a gene: 4. The CDR3 DNA follows: TGTGCCAGCAGCTTGTGGGCAGGGGGCTACGAGCAGTACTTC. Translated, it gives CASSLWAGGYEQYF.

V gene TRBV9 combines with J gene TRBJ2-7; tentatively, D is TRBD2 (6 bases). Germline V gene lookup returns CDR1 SGDLS and CDR2 YYNGEE. The CDR3 contains 14 residues. V gave up 0 bases and J gave up 7 bases, with 14 bases separating them. The CDR3 region is CASSVGRGPREQYF. As DNA, the CDR3 is TGTGCCAGCAGCGTAGGGCGGGGCCCCCGTGAGCAGTACTTC.

This chain joins TRBV30 and TRBJ2-1; 10 bases agree with TRBD2. V lost 3 bases to trimming and J lost 2 bases; unmatched junction nucleotides: 10. The CDR3 is 17 amino acids. Germline V CDR1 and CDR2: GTSNPN, SVGIG (reference sequence). This CDR3 reads CAWSGEGSGRPYNEQFF. The CDR3 DNA sequence: TGTGCCTGGAGCGGAGAGGGTAGCGGGAGGCCCTACAATGAGCAGTTCTTC.

V usage is TRBV9 and J usage is TRBJ2-1, with D perhaps given as TRBD1 or TRBD2 (5 bases each). V shed 0 bases and J shed 1 base, with 8 bases lying between them. Germline V lookup: CDR1 SGDLS, CDR2 YYNGEE. This CDR3 contains 15 residues. DNA of the CDR3: TGTGCCAGCAGCGTAGTGGGGGTGTCCTACAATGAGCAGTTCTTC. Its translation: CASSVVGVSYNEQFF.

The V call is TRBV4-2, the J call TRBJ2-1; possibly TRBD2 for D (7 bases). V dropped 0 bases and J dropped 7 bases, with 16 bases sitting between them. Germline CDR1 LGHNA, CDR2 YNFKEQ. This CDR3 spans 16 amino acids. CDR3 DNA sequence: TGTGCCAGCAGCCAAGATTCCCAGGGAGGGGGGAATGAGCAGTTCTTC. It yields the protein CASSQDSQGGGNEQFF.

V gene TRBV29-1 combines with J gene TRBJ1-1; tentatively, D is TRBD1 (6 bases). Deletions cut 6 bases from V and 4 bases from J, with 12 bases between. Looked up from germline, CDR1 is SQVTM and CDR2 is ANQGSEA. This CDR3 has 12 amino acids. The CDR3 region is CSVSGTITEAFF. The CDR3 region has the DNA TGCAGCGTCTCCGGGACAATCACTGAAGCTTTCTTT.

The J gene is TRBJ1-5, the V gene TRBV11-3; no clear D. V lost 5 bases and J 0 bases, leaving 11 bases between the germline ends. This CDR3 is built from 15 residues. CDR1 is SGHNT and CDR2 is YENEEA in the germline V gene. The CDR3 sequence is CASSPITASNQPQHF. CDR3 nucleotide sequence: TGTGCCAGCAGCCCAATTACGGCTAGCAATCAGCCCCAGCATTTT.

The rearrangement links TRBV28 to TRBJ2-7, with D perhaps TRBD2 (5 bases). The germline CDR1 and CDR2 sequences are MDHEN and SYDVKM. The length of the CDR3 is 13 residues. Trimming stripped 6 bases from V and 3 bases from J, with 12 bases between. The CDR3 region is CASSLAEIYEQYF. In DNA form, the CDR3 reads TGTGCCAGCAGCCTAGCTGAAATCTACGAGCAGTACTTC. The whole variable domain, filled in from reference TRBV28 and TRBJ2-7, reads DVKVTQSSRYLVKRTGEKVFLECVQDMDHENMFWYRQDPGLGLRLIYFSYDVKMKEKGDIPEGYSVSREKKERFSLILESASTNQTSMYLCASSLAEIYEQYFGPGTRLTVT.

The J gene is TRBJ1-5, the V gene TRBV28; D might be TRBD1 (5 bases). The V gene's germline CDR1 is MDHEN and CDR2 SYDVKM. The V end was cut by 6 bases, the J end by 6 bases, with 12 bases between. There are 13 residues in the CDR3. CDR3 bases: TGTGCCAGCAGACGAGGGGCAGCTCAGCCCCAGCATTTT. Translating gives CASRRGAAQPQHF.

This clone was seen once. The chain has TRBV19 and TRBJ2-1; 9 nucleotides align to TRBD2. The J segment lost 4 bases and the V segment lost 10 bases, leaving 14 bases of the junction unmatched. The CDR3 totals 16 residues. CDR1 and CDR2 from the germline V gene are LNHDA and SQIVND (reference sequence). CDR3 sequence reads: CATSMIRLAVYNEQFF. DNA for the CDR3: TGTGCCACCTCCATGATCCGACTAGCGGTATACAATGAGCAGTTCTTC.

This clone was observed a single time. The V call is TRBV13, the J call TRBJ2-1; D unclear. The CDR3 length is 15 residues. Germline V gives CDR1 PRHDT, CDR2 FYEKMQ (reference sequence). Trimming took 0 bases from V and 0 from J, leaving 6 bases between them. The DNA of the CDR3 is TGTGCCAGCAGCTTAGGGACTTACTCCTACAATGAGCAGTTCTTC. Protein: CASSLGTYSYNEQFF. Variable domain in full (rest from reference TRBV13 and TRBJ2-1): AAGVIQSPRHLIKEKRETATLKCYPIPRHDTVYWYQQGPGQDPQFLISFYEKMQSDKGSIPDRFSAQQFSDYHSELNMSSLELGDSALYFCASSLGTYSYNEQFFGPGTRLTVL.

This clone came up a few times. The chain uses TRBV10-1 and TRBJ1-1; D not resolved. Per germline, CDR1 WNHNN and CDR2 SYGVQD (reference sequence). The CDR3 covers 14 residues. Trimming pared 10 bases from V and 3 bases from J, leaving 18 bases between. CDR3 DNA: TGCGCCACCTGTGAGTCCGGCAGGCACACTGAAGCTTTCTTT. Amino acids: CATCESGRHTEAFF.

The V call is TRBV9, the J call TRBJ1-1; no definite D call. Germline V gene lookup returns CDR1 SGDLS and CDR2 YYNGEE. The V end was cut by 3 bases, the J end by 2 bases, with 11 bases between. The CDR3 runs 14 residues. In DNA, the CDR3 is TGTGCCAGCAGCGCCGCAGACCTAAACACTGAAGCTTTCTTT. Its protein is CASSAADLNTEAFF.

The CDR3 DNA reads as TGTGCCATCAGTGGGGAGCGGACCACAGATACGCAGTATTTT. Translation gives CAISGERTTDTQYF. The J gene is TRBJ2-3, the V gene TRBV10-3, with D possibly being TRBD2 (5 bases). The CDR3 extends over 14 amino acids. Germline V lookup: CDR1 ENHRY, CDR2 SYGVKD. The V end lost 4 bases, the J end lost 2 bases, and 10 bases lay between the germline ends.

The rearrangement uses TRBV3-1 (or the pseudogene TRBV3-2) and TRBJ1-1; D might be TRBD1 (5 bases). Germline-derived CDR1 and CDR2 are LGHDT and YNNKEL (reference sequence). The length of the CDR3 is 13 residues. The ends were cut back, 1 base at V and 10 bases at J, with 13 bases in the middle. The CDR3 region is CASSQVSGRGAFF. The CDR3, as DNA: TGTGCCAGCAGCCAAGTGTCAGGAAGGGGAGCTTTCTTT.

V and J are TRBV18 and TRBJ1-4, with D perhaps matching TRBD1 (6 bases). This CDR3 has 16 residues. Trimming took 1 base from V and 4 from J, leaving 13 bases between them. The germline gives CDR1 KGHSH, CDR2 LQKENI. The CDR3: CASSPRAQGNNEKLFF. As DNA, the CDR3 is TGTGCCAGCTCACCACGGGCCCAGGGGAATAATGAAAAACTGTTTTTT.

The chain recombines TRBV27 with TRBJ2-7; the D is unclear. The CDR3 sequence is 14 residues long. Trimming cost V 6 bases and J 3 bases, with 15 bases left between them. Germline CDR1 and CDR2: MNHEY and SMNVEV (reference sequence). As DNA, the CDR3 is TGTGCCAGCAGCCGGAGCGACGGACGCTACGAGCAGTACTTC. This encodes CASSRSDGRYEQYF.

This chain connects TRBV29-1 to TRBJ1-2; TRBD1 matches at 7 bases. The CDR3 consists of 12 residues. The germline V gene has CDR1 SQVTM and CDR2 ANQGSEA. Germline trimming cut 4 bases from V and 4 bases from J; bases unmatched to any gene: 3. In DNA form, the CDR3 reads TGCAGCGTTGCCGACAGGGCCTATGGCTACACCTTC. Amino acids: CSVADRAYGYTF.

V and J are TRBV19 and TRBJ1-6; tentative D call: TRBD1 (5 bases). Trimming shortened V by 6 bases and J by 14 bases, and 23 bases separated the two germline ends. Germline CDR1 LNHDA, CDR2 SQIVND (reference sequence). There are 15 residues in the CDR3. This chain's CDR3 is CASRSVWDRGVTLHF. CDR3 nucleotide sequence: TGTGCCAGTAGATCGGTATGGGACCGAGGTGTCACCCTCCACTTT.

As for this clone: Other DNA variants within this sample encode the same CDR3. The V and J genes are TRBV27 and TRBJ2-3; no clear D. Trimming took 2 bases from V and 0 from J, leaving 6 bases between them. The CDR3 has 14 amino acids. Germline assignment: CDR1 MNHEY and CDR2 SMNVEV (reference sequence). The CDR3 protein is CASSLRGSTDTQYF. The CDR3 DNA follows: TGTGCCAGCAGTTTACGTGGGAGCACAGATACGCAGTATTTT.

The V and J genes are TRBV7-8 and TRBJ2-5; possibly TRBD2 for D (6 bases). Per germline, CDR1 SGHVS and CDR2 FQNEAQ. V lost 1 base and J 4 bases, leaving 16 bases between the germline ends. This CDR3 is built from 16 residues. The CDR3 region has the DNA TGTGCCAGCAGCTTAGGAGGGATCTCGGGAGTAGAGACCCAGTACTTC. Protein: CASSLGGISGVETQYF. The full variable domain, rest sourced from reference TRBV7-8 and TRBJ2-5, is GAGVSQSPRYKVAKRGQDVALRCDPISGHVSLFWYQQALGQGPEFLTYFQNEAQLDKSGLPSDRFFAERPEGSVSTLKIQRTQQEDSAVYLCASSLGGISGVETQYFGPGTRLLVL.

This rearrangement joins TRBV7-3 to TRBJ2-1; the match to TRBD2 covers 7 bases. V lost 5 bases, J lost 5 bases, and 15 bases stayed unmatched. Germline CDR1 reads SGHTA; CDR2 reads FQGTGA. The CDR3 is 17 residues long. CDR3 region: CASSPRATSALHNEQFF. The CDR3 DNA reads TGTGCCAGCAGCCCCCGGGCTACTAGCGCGTTGCACAATGAGCAGTTCTTC.

The rearrangement joins TRBV24-1 to TRBJ1-2, with 8 bases lining up with TRBD1. Germline V gene lookup returns CDR1 KGHDR and CDR2 SFDVKD. The CDR3 sequence is 16 residues long. The V and J ends lost 1 base and 4 bases, in that order; junction bases with no gene match: 7. CDR3 DNA sequence: TGTGCCACCAGTGATTTCGGGGGACAGGACCTCTATGGCTACACCTTC. Amino acid sequence: CATSDFGGQDLYGYTF.

About this clone itself: Other DNA sequences in this specimen translate into the identical CDR3. The V call is TRBV7-9, the J call TRBJ2-5; D gene uncertain. This CDR3 has 11 residues. V lost 5 bases, J lost 5 bases, and 6 bases lay in between. Germline V gives CDR1 SEHNR, CDR2 FQNEAQ (reference sequence). The CDR3: CASSHGETQYF. The CDR3 nucleotides are TGTGCCAGCAGCCATGGCGAGACCCAGTACTTC.